The 7 T cell receptor beta chains listed next were all sequenced from one sample in a study of CD8+ T cells in alopecia areata. Following RNA extraction, reverse transcription yielded cDNA that acted as the sequencing template. The method was immunoSEQ multiplex PCR; TCRdb's version includes in-frame clones alone and lacks a portion of them. The sample consists of under 110,000 clones, about 61% of them appearing once. Treatment here: oral pan-JAK inhibitor, 5-10 mg twice daily. The source material was CD8+ T cells sorted from blood, sampled at roughly week 55, from a patient treated with tofacitinib. These receptors were taken from a human donor with alopecia areata.

The chain joins TRBV6-6 to TRBJ2-5; D ambiguous. V was trimmed by 0 bases and J by 3 bases, leaving 8 bases between them. The CDR3 extends over 14 amino acids. The germline V gene encodes CDR1 MNHNY and CDR2 SVGAGI (reference sequence). In nucleotides, the CDR3 is TGTGCCAGCAGTTACTCCGACGTTGAAGAGACCCAGTACTTC. Translating it yields CASSYSDVEETQYF.

This chain connects TRBV12-5 to TRBJ1-6; D may be TRBD1 (6 bases). The V gene's germline CDR1 is LGHNT and CDR2 FRNRAP. The CDR3 has 15 amino acids. V gave up 6 bases and J gave up 9 bases, with 18 bases separating them. The CDR3 region is CASGKEGGLASPLHF. CDR3 in DNA: TGTGCTAGTGGCAAGGAGGGGGGGCTGGCTTCACCCCTCCACTTT.

A few counts support this clone. V gene TRBV14 combines with J gene TRBJ1-2, with D perhaps matching TRBD1 (5 bases). CDR3 length: 15 residues. Germline lookup yields CDR1 SGHDN and CDR2 FVKESK. Trimming removed 0 bases at V and 4 bases at J, with 12 bases between. CDR3 in amino acids: CASSQDLGPGYGYTF. The CDR3 DNA reads as TGTGCCAGCAGCCAAGATCTGGGGCCAGGCTATGGCTACACCTTC.

This chain connects TRBV15 to TRBJ1-5; no clear D. The V gene lost 1 base and the J gene lost 0 bases, with 4 bases spanning the gap. The germline gives CDR1 LNHNV, CDR2 YYDKDF (reference sequence). The CDR3 is 14 amino acids. The CDR3 spells CATSRVYSNQPQHF. The CDR3 DNA follows: TGTGCCACCAGCAGAGTTTATAGCAATCAGCCCCAGCATTTT.

The chain joins TRBV9 to TRBJ2-5; 9 bases fit TRBD1. With 4 bases clipped from V and 4 bases from J, the junction kept 8 bases outside the gene matches. CDR1 and CDR2 (germline): SGDLS, YYNGEE. CDR3 length: 15 amino acids. The CDR3 here is CASSWGQGAPETQYF. In DNA form, the CDR3 reads TGTGCCAGCAGCTGGGGACAGGGAGCCCCAGAGACCCAGTACTTC.

The V gene is TRBV27, the J gene TRBJ2-5; D is ambiguous. The ends were cut back, 8 bases at V and 5 bases at J, with 12 bases in the middle. Germline CDR1 reads MNHEY; CDR2 reads SMNVEV (reference sequence). This CDR3 region has 12 residues. CDR3 bases: TGTGCCAGCTCCCCCCTGGGGGAGACCCAGTACTTC. It is translated as CASSPLGETQYF.

This clone turned up a few times. The chain has TRBV28 and TRBJ1-5; tentative D call: TRBD1 (6 bases). Germline CDR1 reads MDHEN; CDR2 reads SYDVKM. V lost 3 bases and J lost 4, with 13 bases in between. The CDR3 is made up of 15 amino acids. DNA of the CDR3: TGTGCCAGCAGTTTTGGGGGGCGAAGGAATCAGCCCCAGCATTTT. Encoded protein: CASSFGGRRNQPQHF.